Listed here are 16 T cell receptor beta chains from one sample, sequenced in a study of tumor and adjacent non-tumor tissue in lung cancer. No cell sorting was done before RNA was extracted from the tissue. More than 3 cm separated this lung sample from the edge of the tumor. The library came from three nested PCR rounds adapted from ARM-PCR protocols. TCRdb called the multiplex PCR reads again in MiXCR, with one record for every CDR3 protein. Of roughly 43,000 distinct CDR3 sequences in the sample, roughly 60% were seen once. Sequencing was performed on distant non-tumor lung tissue. The origin of the receptors is a man in his fifties or sixties with non-small cell lung cancer.

The V gene is TRBV7-8, the J gene TRBJ1-1; no clear D. CDR1 is SGHVS and CDR2 is FQNEAQ in the germline V gene. This CDR3 comprises 13 residues. V was trimmed by 5 bases and J by 7 bases, leaving 14 bases between them. The CDR3: CASSPQIYNEAFF. DNA for the CDR3: TGTGCCAGCAGCCCGCAGATATATAATGAAGCTTTCTTT. Based on the CDR3 plus reference TRBV7-8 and TRBJ1-1, the full variable domain is GAGVSQSPRYKVAKRGQDVALRCDPISGHVSLFWYQQALGQGPEFLTYFQNEAQLDKSGLPSDRFFAERPEGSVSTLKIQRTQQEDSAVYLCASSPQIYNEAFFGQGTRLTVV.

This clonotype has just a few counts. The junction departs from germline at one end; a sequencing error may be responsible. The CDR3 nucleotides are TGTGCCAGCAGCTTTTACGGGGCTGGCACCTGGGAGCTGTTTTTT. It codes for CASSFYGAGTWELFF. The chain carries TRBV7-9 and TRBJ2-2; D may match TRBD1 or TRBD2 (5 bases each). This CDR3 is 15 amino acids long. Germline CDR1 SEHNR, CDR2 FQNEAQ (reference sequence).

As for this clonotype: As the CDR3 is not closed by the conserved phenylalanine or tryptophan, this likely results from a read error. V usage is TRBV11-2 and J usage is TRBJ2-7, with 8 bases identical to TRBD1. From germline, CDR1 is SGHAT and CDR2 FQNNGV. The CDR3 sequence is 15 residues long. CDR3 bases: TGTGTCAGCGGCTCAGGGACAGGTAGAACCTACGAGCAGTACTAC. Protein: CVSGSGTGRTYEQYY.

This clonotype was detected only once. The conserved phenylalanine or tryptophan normally closing the CDR3 is absent here, so this likely arose from a read error. V usage is TRBV6-1 and J usage is TRBJ2-5; D is unresolved. CDR3 length equals 11 residues. Between the trimmed V and J ends, which lost 7 bases and 2 bases, there was a span of 5 bases. Germline values: CDR1 MNHNS, CDR2 SASEGT. The CDR3 reads CASNRQETQYL. CDR3 DNA: TGTGCCAGCAATCGGCAAGAGACCCAGTACTTA.

The chain has TRBV28 and TRBJ2-7, with TRBD1 matching 9 bases. V gave up 8 bases and J gave up 5 bases; unmatched junction bases: 10. This CDR3 spans 14 amino acids. The V gene's germline CDR1 is MDHEN and CDR2 SYDVKM. CDR3 in amino acids: CASRPGDRDDEQYF. CDR3 DNA: TGTGCCAGCCGACCCGGGGACAGGGATGACGAGCAGTACTTC.

Details on this clonotype: The CDR3 end shows no conserved phenylalanine or tryptophan, and so a read error is likely. The rearrangement joins TRBV11-1 to TRBJ1-1; tentative D call: TRBD1 (5 bases). Germline V gene sequence: CDR1 SGHAT, CDR2 FQDESV (reference sequence). This CDR3 comprises 13 residues. V was shortened by 6 bases and J by 7 bases, with 15 bases between the two germline ends. The CDR3: CASSPGIGDEAFI. The CDR3 nucleotides read TGTGCCAGCAGTCCCGGGATAGGGGATGAAGCTTTCATT.

On this clonotype itself: An end of the junction does not agree with germline; a read error may underlie this. The chain employs TRBV4-2 and TRBJ1-1; D not resolved. CDR3 length: 14 residues. Germline V CDR1 and CDR2: LGHNA, YNFKEQ. The CDR3 DNA reads as TGTGCCAGTAGCCAAGAGTGCTACCACACTGAAACTTTCTTT. It translates to CASSQECYHTETFF.

As to this clonotype: At one end the junction does not follow the germline gene, possibly because of a read error. The chain joins TRBV11-1 to TRBJ2-1; TRBD2 aligns across 10 bases. Germline V gene sequence: CDR1 SGHAT, CDR2 FQDESV (reference sequence). The CDR3 loop spans 14 amino acids. The CDR3 DNA sequence: TGTGCAAGCAACTTGTTACTAGCGGGGTATGAGCAGCTCTTC. This gives the protein CASNLLLAGYEQLF.

About this clonotype: A clone one base away is much larger, so this may be a read error. This sequence joins TRBV12-5 and TRBJ2-2; D ambiguous. CDR3 length: 15 amino acids. Germline CDR1 LGHNT, CDR2 FRNRAP. The CDR3 DNA sequence: TGTGCTAGTAGTTTGGAACAGACAAACACCGGGGAGCTGTTTTTT. This codes for CASSLEQTNTGELFF.

Concerning this clonotype: The missing conserved phenylalanine or tryptophan at the end of this CDR3 makes a read error likely. This chain links TRBV12-3 or TRBV12-4 with TRBJ2-2; TRBD2 agrees at 10 bases. The CDR3 is 16 residues long. The chain's CDR3 is CANSSPGLATIGELFL. CDR3 DNA sequence: TGTGCCAACAGTTCTCCGGGACTAGCGACCATCGGGGAGCTGTTTCTT.

To note about this clonotype: This sequence may be a read error, since a much larger clone differs from it by one base. This chain uses TRBV2 with TRBJ2-6; weak D call: TRBD2 (6 bases). The germline V gene encodes CDR1 SNHLY and CDR2 FYNNEI. The CDR3 contains 17 residues. V was cut by 2 bases and J by 3 bases, with 14 bases left in between. Here the CDR3 reads CASSEPTTGVGANVLTF. In DNA form, the CDR3 reads TGTGCCAGCAGTGAACCGACCACGGGGGTTGGGGCCAACGTCCTGACTTTC.

A remark on this clonotype: As the CDR3 is not closed by the conserved phenylalanine or tryptophan, this likely results from a read error. The genes are TRBV12-3 or TRBV12-4 and TRBJ1-1, with D possibly matching TRBD1 (5 bases). The CDR3 is 14 amino acids. CDR3 residues: CVSCLGTVVTEAFI. CDR3 nucleotides: TGTGTCAGCTGCCTTGGGACGGTAGTGACTGAAGCTTTCATT.

This clonotype was detected ten times or more. A much larger clone is a single base away; this may be a read error. This rearrangement joins TRBV29-1 to TRBJ2-1; tentative D call: TRBD1 (6 bases). Per germline, CDR1 SQVTM and CDR2 ANQGSEA. The CDR3 sequence is 14 residues long. CDR3 nucleotides: TGCAGCGGGCGCTCCAGGGGCTCCTACAATGAGCAGCTCTTC. Protein product: CSGRSRGSYNEQLF.

The chain is built from TRBV28 and TRBJ2-3, with 9 positions matching TRBD2. Germline CDR1 MDHEN, CDR2 SYDVKM. Germline trimming cut 4 bases from V and 3 bases from J; bases unmatched to any gene: 8. CDR3 length: 16 residues. The CDR3, as DNA: TGTGCCAGCAGTTCTGACTCCAGCGGGAGGACAGATACGCAGTATTTT. Translating gives CASSSDSSGRTDTQYF.

Concerning this clonotype: One base away lies a much larger clone, so this may be a sequencing read error. The chain couples TRBV6-2 or TRBV6-3 to TRBJ2-2; D uncertain. The germline gives CDR1 MNHEY, CDR2 SVGEGT. The CDR3 consists of 15 residues. In nucleotides, the CDR3 is TGTGCCAGCAGAATAGGTGGCCAGAACACCTGGGAGCTGTTTTTT. Its protein product is CASRIGGQNTWELFF.

A remark on this clonotype: One junction end disagrees with the germline gene, perhaps due to a read error. The chain links TRBV4-1 to TRBJ1-1; D may be TRBD1 (6 bases). There are 15 residues in the CDR3. CDR1 is MGHRA, CDR2 YSYEKL, per germline. The CDR3 bases are TGCGCCAGCAGCCATAGGGACACTGGGGGCACTGAAGCTCTCTTT. This translates into CASSHRDTGGTEALF.